This is a list of T cell receptor beta chains from one sample in a study of blood T cells in healthy people across ages. MiXCR, applied by TCRdb to the 5' RACE reads, yields one record per CDR3 protein. The table has 1.2 million to 1.5 million distinct CDR3 sequences, 40% to 50% seen once. The sample consisted of blood. Receptors were obtained from a young woman in good health. The CDR3 runs from the conserved cysteine through the conserved F or W.

TRBV7-2 | CASSFGPFNSAGGPHEQYF
TRBV9 | CASSPRTGYNYGYTF
TRBV7-8 | CASSLVGQGSGANVLTF
TRBV25-1 | CAGSEFGVSQPQHF
TRBV7-8 | CASSPHVGGDYGYTF
TRBV4-2 | CASSLSGGDPDTQYF
TRBV7-9 | CASSLAERVDEQYF
TRBV7-6 | CASSLRPGGPSYEQYF
TRBV18 | CASSPIGQMNTEAFF
TRBV12-3/TRBV12-4 | CASSLTSGRSDVEYF
TRBV4-1 | CASSQDLGNSPLHF
TRBV9 | CASSVEPKETQYF
TRBV5-5 | CASSLLGQGDLQPQHF
TRBV7-8 | CASSFQPGLAGGTQYF
TRBV18 | CASSPRARENAEQYF
TRBV20-1 | CSASRLAGLEQYF
TRBV10-2 | CANSPDSRAFF
TRBV11-2 | CAGSRTGGSEAFF
TRBV28 | CASSTPGTGNYGYTF
TRBV5-1 | CASSLEGTGSKSNYGYTF
TRBV5-1 | CASSLVPEGGTEAFF
TRBV5-1 | CASSLEASGSRGYQETQYF
TRBV4-1 | CASSQDSPSGSDRNEQFF
TRBV11-2 | CASSLGGKTHNEQYF
TRBV4-1 | CASSQEGGVSYNEQYF
TRBV28 | CASKRGRGTLAKNIQYF